This TCR beta chain originates from a study of T cell responses to AZD1222 COVID-19 vaccine. The V gene's germline CDR1 is SEHNR and CDR2 FQNEAQ (reference sequence). V lost 1 base, J lost 8 bases, and 1 base stayed unmatched. The CDR3 has 15 amino acids. TCRdb's table, derived via immunoSEQ multiplex PCR, lists solely in-frame clones and lacks some. The data hold 70,000 to 80,000 clones, with about three quarters observed a single time. The sequences come from peripheral blood, collected 28 days after the second AZD1222 dose. The source is an adult who received the AZD1222 COVID-19 vaccine. This chain joins TRBV7-9 and TRBJ2-1, with 14 bases aligning to TRBD2. CDR3 DNA sequence: TGTGCCAGCAGCTTAGAGGGACTAGCGGGAGATGAGCAGTTCTTC. It is translated as CASSLEGLAGDEQFF. Together with reference TRBV7-9 and TRBJ2-1, the CDR3 gives the full variable domain: DTGVSQNPRHKITKRGQNVTFRCDPISEHNRLYWYRQTLGQGPEFLTYFQNEAQLEKSRLLSDRFSAERPKGSFSTLEIQRTEQGDSAMYLCASSLEGLAGDEQFFGPGTRLTVL.